This T cell receptor beta chain derives from a study of cytomegalovirus exposure and HLA in healthy donors. Study results and caveats: By HLA locus, TCR association rates varied in a later analysis, with DRB1 showing the most and HLA-C the fewest. In vitro work confirmed that three CMV-associated chains recognize CMV antigens.

This PCR relied on a set of 60 Vbeta primers and 13 Jbeta primers. The repertoire was sequenced with immunoSEQ multiplex PCR; TCRdb's copy has only in-frame clones and lacks some. The sample records under 250,000 clones, roughly three quarters being singletons. This CDR3 has 16 amino acids. The germline V gene has CDR1 MGHRA and CDR2 YSYEKL. Germline trimming cut 4 bases from V and 1 base from J; bases unmatched to any gene: 6. On this clone: Antigen unknown.

The specimen sequenced was PBMCs. The TCR sequence derives from a man between 45 and 60 years old in good health and CMV-seronegative. The V call is TRBV4-1, the J call TRBJ2-4; 8 nucleotides line up with TRBD2. This CDR3 reads CASSRQRGGAKNIQYF. The CDR3 DNA is TGCGCCAGCAGCCGACAGCGCGGGGGGGCCAAAAACATTCAGTACTTC.